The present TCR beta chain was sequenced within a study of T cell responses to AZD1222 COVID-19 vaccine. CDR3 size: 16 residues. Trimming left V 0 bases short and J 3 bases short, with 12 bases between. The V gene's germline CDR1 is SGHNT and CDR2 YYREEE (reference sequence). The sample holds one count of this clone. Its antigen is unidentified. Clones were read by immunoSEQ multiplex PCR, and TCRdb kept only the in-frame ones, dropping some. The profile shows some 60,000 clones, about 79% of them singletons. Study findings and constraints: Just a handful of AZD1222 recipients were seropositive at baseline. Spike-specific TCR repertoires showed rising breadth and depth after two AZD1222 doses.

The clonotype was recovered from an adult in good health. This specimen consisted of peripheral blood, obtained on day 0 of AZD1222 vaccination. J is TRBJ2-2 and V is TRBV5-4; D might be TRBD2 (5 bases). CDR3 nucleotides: TGTGCCAGCAGCTTGGGTGCCAGCGGACACACCGGGGAGCTGTTTTTT. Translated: CASSLGASGHTGELFF.